Listed below are T cell receptor beta chains from one sample, sequenced in a study of cytomegalovirus exposure and HLA in healthy donors. Sequencing used immunoSEQ multiplex PCR; TCRdb keeps in-frame clones, though not all of them. The sample has approximately 90,000 clones, under 85% seen once. Sequencing used PBMCs. These receptor sequences come from a boy younger than 18 in good health and CMV-seronegative. Both conserved end residues are part of each CDR3. The D gene is left open where the match is weak. Not every row has a clone size; where given, it reads once, few, many or a size class.

v_gene	abundance	j_gene	d_gene	CDR3aa	CDR3nt
TRBV19	.	TRBJ1-3	.	CASLVPTSGNTIYF	TGTGCCAGCCTGGTTCCTACTTCTGGAAACACCATATATTTT
TRBV2	.	TRBJ2-1	TRBD2	CASRPGLVNEQFF	TGTGCCAGTCGTCCGGGACTAGTCAATGAGCAGTTCTTC
TRBV20-1	.	TRBJ1-1	.	CSASRRTEAFF	TGCAGTGCTAGCAGGAGGACTGAAGCTTTCTTT
TRBV4-2	.	TRBJ2-1	TRBD2	CASSQDGTSAYNEQFF	TGTGCCAGCAGCCAAGATGGGACTAGCGCCTACAATGAGCAGTTCTTC
TRBV5-4	few	TRBJ2-2	.	CASSLVETGELFF	TGTGCCAGCAGCTTGGTGGAGACCGGGGAGCTGTTTTTT
TRBV5-1	.	TRBJ2-7	TRBD2	CASSPGGRAEQYF	TGCGCCAGCAGCCCAGGTGGGAGGGCCGAGCAGTACTTC
TRBV4-3	.	TRBJ1-2	.	CASSQDAAAGNYGYTF	TGCGCCAGCAGCCAAGATGCGGCAGCTGGAAACTATGGCTACACCTTC
TRBV6-5	.	TRBJ1-1	.	CASSSFLNTEAFF	TGTGCCAGCAGTTCATTCCTGAACACTGAAGCTTTCTTT
TRBV28	.	TRBJ2-3	TRBD1	CATGTDSTDTQYF	TGTGCCACCGGGACAGACAGCACAGATACGCAGTATTTT
TRBV27	.	TRBJ2-7	TRBD1	CASGQVPQYEQYF	TGTGCCAGCGGACAGGTGCCTCAGTACGAGCAGTACTTC
TRBV19	.	TRBJ2-7	.	CASSMWQGSYEQYF	TGTGCCAGTAGTATGTGGCAGGGCTCCTACGAGCAGTACTTC
TRBV28	.	TRBJ1-1	.	CASSLRQENFAAEAFF	TGTGCCAGCAGTTTACGACAGGAGAATTTCGCCGCTGAAGCTTTCTTT
TRBV6-5	.	TRBJ2-3	TRBD2	CASSFSGGVRDAQYF	TGTGCCAGCAGTTTTAGCGGGGGGGTCAGGGACGCGCAGTATTTT
TRBV27	.	TRBJ2-7	TRBD1	CASSSPGQGIYEQYF	TGTGCCAGCAGTTCTCCAGGACAGGGAATCTACGAGCAGTACTTC